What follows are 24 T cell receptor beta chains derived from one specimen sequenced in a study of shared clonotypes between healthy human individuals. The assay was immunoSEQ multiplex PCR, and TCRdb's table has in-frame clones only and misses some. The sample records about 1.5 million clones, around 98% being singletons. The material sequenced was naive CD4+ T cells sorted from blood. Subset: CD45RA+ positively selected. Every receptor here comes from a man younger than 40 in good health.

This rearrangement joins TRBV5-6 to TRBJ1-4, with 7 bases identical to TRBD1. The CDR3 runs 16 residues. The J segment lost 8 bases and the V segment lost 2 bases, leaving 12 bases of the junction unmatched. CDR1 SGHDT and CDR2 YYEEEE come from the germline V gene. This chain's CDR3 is CASSFDREALFEKLFF. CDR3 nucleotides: TGTGCCAGCAGCTTCGACAGGGAGGCCCTTTTCGAAAAACTGTTTTTT.

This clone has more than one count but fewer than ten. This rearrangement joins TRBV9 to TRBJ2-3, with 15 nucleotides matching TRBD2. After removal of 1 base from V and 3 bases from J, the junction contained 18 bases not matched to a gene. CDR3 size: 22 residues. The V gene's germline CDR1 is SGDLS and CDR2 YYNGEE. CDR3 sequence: CASSVPIGGGTGTSGRTDTQYF. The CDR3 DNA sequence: TGTGCCAGCAGCGTACCAATCGGCGGTGGGACAGGGACTAGCGGGAGGACAGATACGCAGTATTTT. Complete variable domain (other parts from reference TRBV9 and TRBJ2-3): DSGVTQTPKHLITATGQRVTLRCSPRSGDLSVYWYQQSLDQGLQFLIQYYNGEERAKGNILERFSAQQFPDLHSELNLSSLELGDSALYFCASSVPIGGGTGTSGRTDTQYFGPGTRLTVL.

The CDR3 protein is CASSLDSGDGETQYF. CDR3 nucleotides: TGTGCCAGCAGCTTAGATTCGGGGGACGGTGAGACCCAGTACTTC. V and J are TRBV11-3 and TRBJ2-5, with D possibly being TRBD2 (6 bases). Germline-derived CDR1 and CDR2 are SGHNT and YENEEA. V was clipped by 0 bases and J by 5 bases, with 13 bases between them. CDR3 length equals 15 residues.

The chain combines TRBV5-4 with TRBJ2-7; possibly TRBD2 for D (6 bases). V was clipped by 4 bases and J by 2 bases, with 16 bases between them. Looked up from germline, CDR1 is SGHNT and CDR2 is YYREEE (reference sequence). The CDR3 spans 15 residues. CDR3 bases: TGTGCCAGCAGCAACCCCCTTCGCGGGGCCTACGAGCAGTACTTC. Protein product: CASSNPLRGAYEQYF.

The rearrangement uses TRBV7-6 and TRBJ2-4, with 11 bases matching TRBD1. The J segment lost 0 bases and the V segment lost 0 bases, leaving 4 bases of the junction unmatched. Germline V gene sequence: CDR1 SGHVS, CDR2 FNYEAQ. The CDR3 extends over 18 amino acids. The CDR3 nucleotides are TGTGCCAGCAGCTTAGCGAGGGGACAGGGGGTAGCCAAAAACATTCAGTACTTC. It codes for CASSLARGQGVAKNIQYF.

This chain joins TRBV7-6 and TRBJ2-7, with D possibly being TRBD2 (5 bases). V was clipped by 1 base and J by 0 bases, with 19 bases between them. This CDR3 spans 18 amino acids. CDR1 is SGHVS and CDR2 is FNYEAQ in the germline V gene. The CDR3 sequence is CASSLGRVGSGLSYEQYF. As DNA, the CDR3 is TGTGCCAGCAGCTTAGGACGCGTAGGCAGCGGCCTCTCCTACGAGCAGTACTTC.

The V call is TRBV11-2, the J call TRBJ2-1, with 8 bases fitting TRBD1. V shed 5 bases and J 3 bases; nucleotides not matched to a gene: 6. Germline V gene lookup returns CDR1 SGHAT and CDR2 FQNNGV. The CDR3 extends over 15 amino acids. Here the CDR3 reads CASSPGQVYYNEQFF. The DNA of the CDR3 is TGTGCCAGCAGCCCGGGACAGGTTTACTACAATGAGCAGTTCTTC.

The CDR3 region is CASNTGGEQYF. In DNA form, the CDR3 reads TGTGCCAGCAACACAGGGGGCGAGCAGTACTTC. The V and J genes are TRBV2 and TRBJ2-7; 8 nucleotides align to TRBD1. This CDR3 is built from 11 residues. V dropped 7 bases and J dropped 6; count of bases not matched to a gene: 2. Germline-derived CDR1 and CDR2 are SNHLY and FYNNEI.

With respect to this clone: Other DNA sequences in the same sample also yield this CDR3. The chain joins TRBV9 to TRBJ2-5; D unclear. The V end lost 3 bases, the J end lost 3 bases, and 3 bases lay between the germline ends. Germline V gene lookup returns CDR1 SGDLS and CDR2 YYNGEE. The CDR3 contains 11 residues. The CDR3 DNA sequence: TGTGCCAGCAGCGCCGAAGAGACCCAGTACTTC. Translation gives CASSAEETQYF.

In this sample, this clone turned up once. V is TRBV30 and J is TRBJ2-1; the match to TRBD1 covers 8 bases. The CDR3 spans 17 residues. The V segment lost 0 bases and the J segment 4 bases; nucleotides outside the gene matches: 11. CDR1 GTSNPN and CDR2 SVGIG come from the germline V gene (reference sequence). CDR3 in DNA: TGTGCCTGGAGTGTACGTCCTGCAGGGGGCTTTTACAATGAGCAGTTCTTC. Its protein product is CAWSVRPAGGFYNEQFF.

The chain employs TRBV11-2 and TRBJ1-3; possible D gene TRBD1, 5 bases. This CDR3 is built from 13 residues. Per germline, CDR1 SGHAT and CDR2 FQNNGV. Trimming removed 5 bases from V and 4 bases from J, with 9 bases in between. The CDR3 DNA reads TGTGCCAGCAGCCCGTGGGGGGGAAACACCATATATTTT. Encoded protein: CASSPWGGNTIYF. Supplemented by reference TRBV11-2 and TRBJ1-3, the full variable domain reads EAGVAQSPRYKIIEKRQSVAFWCNPISGHATLYWYQQILGQGPKLLIQFQNNGVVDDSQLPKDRFSAERLKGVDSTLKIQPAKLEDSAVYLCASSPWGGNTIYFGEGSWLTVV.

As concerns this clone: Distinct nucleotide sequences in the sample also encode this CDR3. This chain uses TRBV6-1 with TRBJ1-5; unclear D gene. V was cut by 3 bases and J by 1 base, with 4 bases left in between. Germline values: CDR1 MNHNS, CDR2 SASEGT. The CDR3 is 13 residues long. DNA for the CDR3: TGTGCCAGCAGTGATGGGAGCAATCAGCCCCAGCATTTT. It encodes CASSDGSNQPQHF.

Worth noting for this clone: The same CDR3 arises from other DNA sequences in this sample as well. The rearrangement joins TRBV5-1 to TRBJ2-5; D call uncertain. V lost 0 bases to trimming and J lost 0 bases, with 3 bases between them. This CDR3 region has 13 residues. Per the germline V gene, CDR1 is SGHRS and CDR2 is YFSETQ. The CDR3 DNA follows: TGCGCCAGCAGCTTGGACAACCAAGAGACCCAGTACTTC. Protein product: CASSLDNQETQYF. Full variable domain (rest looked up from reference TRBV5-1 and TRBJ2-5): KAGVTQTPRYLIKTRGQQVTLSCSPISGHRSVSWYQQTPGQGLQFLFEYFSETQRNKGNFPGRFSGRQFSNSRSEMNVSTLELGDSALYLCASSLDNQETQYFGPGTRLLVL.

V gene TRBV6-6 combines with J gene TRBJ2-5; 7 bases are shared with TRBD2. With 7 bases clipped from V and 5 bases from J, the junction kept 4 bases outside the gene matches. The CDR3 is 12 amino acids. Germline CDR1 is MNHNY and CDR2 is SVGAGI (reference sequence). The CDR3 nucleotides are TGTGCCAGCACCTACGGGGGGGAGACCCAGTACTTC. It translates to CASTYGGETQYF.

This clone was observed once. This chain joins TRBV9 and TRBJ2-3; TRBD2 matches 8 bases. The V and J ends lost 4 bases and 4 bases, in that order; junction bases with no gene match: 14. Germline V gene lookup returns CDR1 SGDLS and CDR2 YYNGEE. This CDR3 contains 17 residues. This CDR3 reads CASSPTGGGGRPDTQYF. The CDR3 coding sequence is TGTGCCAGCAGCCCCACCGGGGGGGGCGGCCGGCCAGATACGCAGTATTTT.

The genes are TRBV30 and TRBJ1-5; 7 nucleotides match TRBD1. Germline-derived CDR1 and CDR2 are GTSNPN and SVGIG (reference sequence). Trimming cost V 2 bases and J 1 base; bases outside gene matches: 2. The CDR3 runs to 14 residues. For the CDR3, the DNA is TGTGCCTGGAGTAGGGGGCCCAGCAATCAGCCCCAGCATTTT. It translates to CAWSRGPSNQPQHF.

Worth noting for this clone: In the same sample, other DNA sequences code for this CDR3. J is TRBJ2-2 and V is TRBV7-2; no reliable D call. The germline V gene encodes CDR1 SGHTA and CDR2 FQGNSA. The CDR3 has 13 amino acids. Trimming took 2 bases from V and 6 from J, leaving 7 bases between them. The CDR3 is CASSLWGPGELFF. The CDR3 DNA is TGTGCCAGCAGCTTATGGGGTCCCGGGGAGCTGTTTTTT.

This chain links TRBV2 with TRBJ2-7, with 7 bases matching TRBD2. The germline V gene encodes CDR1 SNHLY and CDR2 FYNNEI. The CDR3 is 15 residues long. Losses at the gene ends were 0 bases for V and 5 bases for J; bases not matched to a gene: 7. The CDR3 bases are TGTGCCAGCAGTGAAGCGGGGGGGACCCCTAACGAGCAGTACTTC. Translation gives CASSEAGGTPNEQYF.

CDR3 loop: CASSVAPSGRVTYNEQFF. DNA of the CDR3: TGTGCCAGCAGCGTAGCGCCTAGCGGGAGGGTAACCTACAATGAGCAGTTCTTC. The chain links TRBV9 to TRBJ2-1, with 12 positions matching TRBD2. Germline V lookup: CDR1 SGDLS, CDR2 YYNGEE. V gave up 0 bases and J gave up 2 bases; unmatched junction bases: 6. The CDR3 contains 18 residues.

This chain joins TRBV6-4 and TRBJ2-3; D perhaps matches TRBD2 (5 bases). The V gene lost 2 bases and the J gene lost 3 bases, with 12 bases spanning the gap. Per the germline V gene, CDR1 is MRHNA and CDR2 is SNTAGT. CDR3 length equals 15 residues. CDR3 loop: CASSDTLGRTDTQYF. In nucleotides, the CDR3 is TGTGCCAGCAGTGACACCCTAGGGAGAACAGATACGCAGTATTTT.

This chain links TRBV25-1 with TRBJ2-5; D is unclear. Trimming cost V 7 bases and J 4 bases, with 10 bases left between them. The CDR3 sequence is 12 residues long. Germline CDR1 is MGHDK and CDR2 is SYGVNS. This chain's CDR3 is CASKDVAETQYF. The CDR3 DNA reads TGTGCCAGCAAGGATGTGGCAGAGACCCAGTACTTC.

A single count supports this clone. CDR3 DNA: TGTGCCAGCAGCCCCCAACTACTCAGACAGGGGGACTATGGCTACACCTTC. It specifies CASSPQLLRQGDYGYTF. This sequence joins TRBV7-8 and TRBJ1-2, with 9 bases lining up with TRBD1. Germline V gives CDR1 SGHVS, CDR2 FQNEAQ. V lost 5 bases and J lost 3; bases outside the gene matches: 13. The CDR3 spans 17 residues.

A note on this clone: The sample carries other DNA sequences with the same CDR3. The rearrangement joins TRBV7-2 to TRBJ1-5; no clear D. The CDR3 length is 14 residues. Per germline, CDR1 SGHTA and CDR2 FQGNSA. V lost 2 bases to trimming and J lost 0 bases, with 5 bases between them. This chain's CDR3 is CASSLRGSNQPQHF. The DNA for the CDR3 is TGTGCCAGCAGCTTACGAGGTAGCAATCAGCCCCAGCATTTT. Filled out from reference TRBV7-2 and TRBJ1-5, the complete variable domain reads GAGVSQSPSNKVTEKGKDVELRCDPISGHTALYWYRQSLGQGLEFLIYFQGNSAPDKSGLPSDRFSAERTGGSVSTLTIQRTQQEDSAVYLCASSLRGSNQPQHFGDGTRLSIL.

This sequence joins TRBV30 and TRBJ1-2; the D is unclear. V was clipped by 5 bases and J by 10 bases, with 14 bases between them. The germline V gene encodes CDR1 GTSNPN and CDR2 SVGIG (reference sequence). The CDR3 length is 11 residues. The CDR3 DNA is TGTGCCTGGGCCCCTGGAGACTCCTACACCTTC. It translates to CAWAPGDSYTF.